A single sample is the source of the 26 T cell receptor beta chains below, sequenced in a study of Ad26.COV2.S vaccination and SARS-CoV-2 variants. Indicated treatment: 15 to 20 received Ad26.COV2.S at low or high dose, single or two shots; several received placebo; per-sample allocation not given. Day 63 after the first injection of vaccine or placebo was the sampling time. Sequencing was performed with immunoSEQ multiplex PCR; in TCRdb, only in-frame clones are kept and a portion is missing. The sample yields approximately 280,000 clones, around 87% seen once. The sample in question was peripheral blood, obtained in a trial of Ad26.COV2.S vaccine versus placebo. These TCRs come from a person between 18 and 65 years old who received the Ad26.COV2.S COVID-19 vaccine or a placebo.

V usage is TRBV5-1 and J usage is TRBJ2-5; tentative D call: TRBD1 (5 bases). Between the trimmed V and J ends, which lost 1 base and 1 base, there was a span of 14 bases. This CDR3 region has 16 residues. CDR1 SGHRS and CDR2 YFSETQ come from the germline V gene. The CDR3 here is CASSLSLGAIQETQYF. DNA for the CDR3: TGCGCCAGCAGCTTGAGCCTTGGGGCTATCCAAGAGACCCAGTACTTC.

J is TRBJ1-5 and V is TRBV25-1; D is perhaps TRBD1 (6 bases). V lost 2 bases and J 9 bases, leaving 11 bases between the germline ends. CDR3 length: 13 amino acids. CDR1 and CDR2 (germline): MGHDK, SYGVNS. DNA of the CDR3: TGTGCCAGCAGTGAAGGTGGGGGGCTGCCCCAGCATTTT. Protein: CASSEGGGLPQHF.

The chain uses TRBV5-1 and TRBJ2-1; 15 positions agree with TRBD2. With V trimmed by 4 bases and J by 5 bases, 7 bases remained unmatched. This CDR3 contains 17 residues. Germline lookup yields CDR1 SGHRS and CDR2 YFSETQ. The CDR3 DNA is TGCGCCAGCAGCGGAGGGACTAGCGGGAGGCAACACAATGAGCAGTTCTTC. Its protein product is CASSGGTSGRQHNEQFF. The entire variable domain, with the rest obtained from reference TRBV5-1 and TRBJ2-1, is as follows: KAGVTQTPRYLIKTRGQQVTLSCSPISGHRSVSWYQQTPGQGLQFLFEYFSETQRNKGNFPGRFSGRQFSNSRSEMNVSTLELGDSALYLCASSGGTSGRQHNEQFFGPGTRLTVL.

The chain links TRBV5-1 to TRBJ1-2; 7 nucleotides match TRBD1. Germline-derived CDR1 and CDR2 are SGHRS and YFSETQ. The CDR3 contains 14 residues. V trimming: 1 base; J trimming: 4 bases; junction bases outside the gene matches: 4. The CDR3 region has the DNA TGCGCCAGCAGCTTGACAGGGGAGATCTATGGCTACACCTTC. Its translation: CASSLTGEIYGYTF.

This chain uses TRBV6-5 with TRBJ1-5; 7 positions agree with TRBD1. J was trimmed by 7 bases and V by 7 bases; bases with no gene match: 13. There are 15 residues in the CDR3. Per the germline V gene, CDR1 is MNHEY and CDR2 is SVGAGI. CDR3 bases: TGTGCCAGCACTTTCGACAGGGAAGTTGGACAGCCCCAGCATTTT. This gives the protein CASTFDREVGQPQHF.

The gene calls are TRBV10-1 and TRBJ1-1; possibly TRBD1 for D (5 bases). The CDR3 loop spans 13 amino acids. Germline V CDR1 and CDR2: WNHNN, SYGVQD (reference sequence). V was cut by 6 bases and J by 3 bases, with 11 bases left in between. CDR3 bases: TGCGCCAGCAGAAACCAGGGTGACACTGAAGCTTTCTTT. Protein product: CASRNQGDTEAFF.

V is TRBV14 and J is TRBJ2-2; D gene unclear. Germline V gene lookup returns CDR1 SGHDN and CDR2 FVKESK. CDR3 length equals 17 residues. The V and J ends lost 0 bases and 0 bases respectively, with 11 bases between them. CDR3 DNA: TGTGCCAGCAGCCAAGATCTGTTGCATGCGAACACCGGGGAGCTGTTTTTT. It specifies CASSQDLLHANTGELFF. Drawing the rest from reference TRBV14 and TRBJ2-2, the complete variable domain is EAGVTQFPSHSVIEKGQTVTLRCDPISGHDNLYWYRRVMGKEIKFLLHFVKESKQDESGMPNNRFLAERTGGTYSTLKVQPAELEDSGVYFCASSQDLLHANTGELFFGEGSRLTVL.

This chain joins TRBV15 and TRBJ2-3; 7 bases agree with TRBD1. The V gene's germline CDR1 is LNHNV and CDR2 YYDKDF (reference sequence). The CDR3 is 16 amino acids. With V trimmed by 2 bases and J by 0 bases, 5 bases remained unmatched. DNA of the CDR3: TGTGCCACCAGCAGAATCAGGACAGGCAGCACAGATACGCAGTATTTT. Translation gives CATSRIRTGSTDTQYF.

This sequence joins TRBV3-1 (or the pseudogene TRBV3-2) and TRBJ1-3, with TRBD1 matching 7 bases. V lost 5 bases and J lost 4; bases outside the gene matches: 14. This CDR3 has 17 amino acids. Germline V CDR1 and CDR2: LGHDT, YNNKEL (reference sequence). CDR3 nucleotide sequence: TGTGCCAGCAGCTTACCGCGGACAGGCCGCGGCGGAAACACCATATATTTT. This codes for CASSLPRTGRGGNTIYF.

The chain joins TRBV29-1 to TRBJ1-1, with 7 nucleotides matching TRBD1. CDR3 size: 14 residues. Germline V gives CDR1 SQVTM, CDR2 ANQGSEA. V shed 4 bases, J shed 0 bases, and the junction held 5 bases outside the gene matches. DNA for the CDR3: TGCAGCGTTGTGGGACAGCTCATGAACACTGAAGCTTTCTTT. This encodes CSVVGQLMNTEAFF. The variable domain in full, completed from reference TRBV29-1 and TRBJ1-1, reads SAVISQKPSRDICQRGTSLTIQCQVDSQVTMMFWYRQQPGQSLTLIATANQGSEATYESGFVIDKFPISRPNLTFSTLTVSNMSPEDSSIYLCSVVGQLMNTEAFFGQGTRLTVV.

The chain recombines TRBV6-5 with TRBJ2-2; 7 bases line up with TRBD2. V gave up 8 bases and J gave up 4 bases; unmatched junction bases: 10. CDR1 is MNHEY and CDR2 is SVGAGI in the germline V gene. The CDR3 is made up of 15 amino acids. CDR3: CASGREGRGTGELFF. Written as DNA, the CDR3 is TGTGCCAGCGGTAGGGAGGGGCGAGGCACCGGGGAGCTGTTTTTT.

The chain couples TRBV5-1 to TRBJ2-3; D could derive from TRBD1 or TRBD2 (6 bases each). CDR3 length equals 14 residues. V shed 2 bases and J shed 4 bases, with 11 bases lying between them. Per germline, CDR1 SGHRS and CDR2 YFSETQ. The CDR3 nucleotides are TGCGCCAGCAGCTTCTCCGGGGGCGCAGATACGCAGTATTTT. Amino acids: CASSFSGGADTQYF.

The chain joins TRBV28 to TRBJ1-6; D uncertain. Between the trimmed V and J ends, which lost 6 bases and 10 bases, there was a span of 10 bases. CDR1 is MDHEN and CDR2 is SYDVKM in the germline V gene. This CDR3 has 12 residues. CDR3 coding DNA: TGTGCCAGCAGGTTGCTGGGATCACCCCTCCACTTT. It encodes CASRLLGSPLHF. Complete variable domain (other parts from reference TRBV28 and TRBJ1-6): DVKVTQSSRYLVKRTGEKVFLECVQDMDHENMFWYRQDPGLGLRLIYFSYDVKMKEKGDIPEGYSVSREKKERFSLILESASTNQTSMYLCASRLLGSPLHFGNGTRLTVT.

This chain links TRBV5-5 with TRBJ1-6; TRBD1 matches 7 bases. V lost 4 bases to trimming and J lost 9 bases; unmatched junction nucleotides: 7. Per germline, CDR1 SGHKS and CDR2 YYEKEE (reference sequence). This CDR3 region has 14 residues. CDR3 DNA sequence: TGTGCCAGCAGCATAGGGGGCGCCGGTTCACCCCTCCACTTT. Residues: CASSIGGAGSPLHF.

The V call is TRBV25-1, the J call TRBJ2-3; D is ambiguous. The CDR3 is 12 amino acids. Germline V gene data show CDR1 as MGHDK and CDR2 as SYGVNS. The ends were cut back, 3 bases at V and 3 bases at J, with 4 bases in the middle. The CDR3 reads CASSELTDTQYF. DNA for the CDR3: TGTGCCAGCAGTGAGTTGACAGATACGCAGTATTTT.

This clone was found a few times. This chain links TRBV11-1 with TRBJ1-2, with TRBD1 as a possible D gene (6 bases). Germline CDR1 and CDR2: SGHAT and FQDESV (reference sequence). V lost 5 bases to trimming and J lost 2 bases, with 9 bases between them. This CDR3 has 13 residues. The CDR3 region is CASSVDRNYGYTF. The CDR3 coding sequence is TGTGCCAGCAGCGTAGACAGGAACTATGGCTACACCTTC.

The chain recombines TRBV6-5 with TRBJ1-2; no clear D gene. Germline V gene lookup returns CDR1 MNHEY and CDR2 SVGAGI. With 6 bases removed from V and 7 bases from J, the gap between germline ends came to 21 bases. The CDR3 length is 15 residues. The CDR3 reads CASSQSRGNGLGYTF. CDR3 sequence (DNA): TGTGCCAGCAGCCAGTCCCGGGGAAATGGGCTTGGCTACACCTTC.

The chain employs TRBV6-5 and TRBJ2-7; 7 nucleotides align to TRBD1. J was trimmed by 6 bases and V by 6 bases; bases with no gene match: 11. Germline CDR1 MNHEY, CDR2 SVGAGI. The CDR3 extends over 14 amino acids. The CDR3, as DNA: TGTGCCAGCAGACCGGACAGGCAAATGGGCGAGCAGTACTTC. This gives the protein CASRPDRQMGEQYF.

The genes are TRBV5-6 and TRBJ2-5; 8 positions agree with TRBD2. There are 16 residues in the CDR3. Germline values: CDR1 SGHDT, CDR2 YYEEEE. V lost 4 bases and J lost 0; bases outside the gene matches: 8. The CDR3 DNA sequence: TGTGCCAGCAGCCTGTACGGGCGGGGGGACCAAGAGACCCAGTACTTC. This encodes CASSLYGRGDQETQYF.

The chain recombines TRBV5-1 with TRBJ2-7; D gene unclear. The CDR3 is made up of 15 amino acids. From germline, CDR1 is SGHRS and CDR2 YFSETQ. Deletions cut 0 bases from V and 7 bases from J, with 17 bases between. This chain's CDR3 is CASSLAQQVKGEQYF. The CDR3 bases are TGCGCCAGCAGCTTGGCCCAGCAGGTTAAAGGGGAGCAGTACTTC.

The chain uses TRBV18 and TRBJ1-2, with a tentative D call TRBD1 (6 bases). CDR1 is KGHSH, CDR2 LQKENI, per germline. The CDR3 is 13 residues long. Trimming removed 4 bases from V and 2 bases from J, with 8 bases in between. CDR3 sequence (DNA): TGTGCCAGCTCACGAACAGGGAACTATGGCTACACCTTC. It is translated as CASSRTGNYGYTF.

The rearrangement links TRBV5-1 to TRBJ2-3, with a weak D call TRBD2 (6 bases). The CDR3 length is 14 residues. The germline V and J ends were trimmed by 4 bases and 2 bases, with 11 bases remaining between them. Per germline, CDR1 SGHRS and CDR2 YFSETQ. CDR3 protein: CASSGDFPTDTQYF. In DNA form, the CDR3 reads TGCGCCAGCAGCGGGGACTTTCCCACAGATACGCAGTATTTT.

This chain connects TRBV19 to TRBJ2-1, with TRBD1 as a possible D gene (5 bases). Between the trimmed V and J ends, which lost 2 bases and 0 bases, there was a span of 8 bases. CDR1 is LNHDA, CDR2 SQIVND, per germline (reference sequence). CDR3 size: 15 residues. The CDR3 nucleotides are TGTGCCAGTAGTATACAGGGTATCTCCTACAATGAGCAGTTCTTC. This encodes CASSIQGISYNEQFF.

V and J are TRBV11-3 and TRBJ1-1; no clear D gene. V was shortened by 2 bases and J by 0 bases, with 4 bases between the two germline ends. CDR1 is SGHNT, CDR2 YENEEA, per germline. The CDR3 extends over 13 amino acids. The CDR3 reads CASSLRLNTEAFF. The DNA for the CDR3 is TGTGCCAGCAGCTTAAGATTGAACACTGAAGCTTTCTTT.

V usage is TRBV9 and J usage is TRBJ1-3; 10 nucleotides align to TRBD1. Germline V lookup: CDR1 SGDLS, CDR2 YYNGEE. With 3 bases clipped from V and 2 bases from J, the junction kept 5 bases outside the gene matches. The CDR3 is 16 residues long. The CDR3 DNA reads as TGTGCCAGCAGCGACTCCGGGACAGGGGCTGGAAACACCATATATTTT. It is translated as CASSDSGTGAGNTIYF.

J is TRBJ2-3 and V is TRBV3-1 (or the pseudogene TRBV3-2), with 9 bases lining up with TRBD2. CDR1 LGHDT and CDR2 YNNKEL come from the germline V gene (reference sequence). The CDR3 is made up of 18 amino acids. The V segment lost 0 bases and the J segment 4 bases; nucleotides outside the gene matches: 11. CDR3: CASSQDRLAGGLADTQYF. For the CDR3, the DNA is TGTGCCAGCAGCCAAGATAGGCTGGCGGGGGGGCTGGCAGATACGCAGTATTTT.